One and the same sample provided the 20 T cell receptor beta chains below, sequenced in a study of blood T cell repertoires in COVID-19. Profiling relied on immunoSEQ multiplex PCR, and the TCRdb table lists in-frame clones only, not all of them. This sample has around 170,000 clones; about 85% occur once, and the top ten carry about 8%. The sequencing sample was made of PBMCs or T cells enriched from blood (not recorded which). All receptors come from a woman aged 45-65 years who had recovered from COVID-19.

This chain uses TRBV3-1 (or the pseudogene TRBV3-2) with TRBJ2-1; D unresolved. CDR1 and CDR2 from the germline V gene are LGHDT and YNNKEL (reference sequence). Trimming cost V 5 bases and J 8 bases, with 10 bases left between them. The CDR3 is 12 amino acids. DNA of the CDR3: TGTGCCAGCAGCGGTCTAGTCGATGAGCAGTTCTTC. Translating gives CASSGLVDEQFF.

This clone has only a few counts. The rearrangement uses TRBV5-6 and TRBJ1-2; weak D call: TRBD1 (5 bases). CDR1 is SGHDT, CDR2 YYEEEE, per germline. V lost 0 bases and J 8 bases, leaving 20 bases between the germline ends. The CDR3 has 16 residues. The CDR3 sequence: CASSLAGSPYQGGYTF. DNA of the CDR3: TGTGCCAGCAGCTTGGCCGGCTCCCCATACCAGGGAGGCTACACCTTC.

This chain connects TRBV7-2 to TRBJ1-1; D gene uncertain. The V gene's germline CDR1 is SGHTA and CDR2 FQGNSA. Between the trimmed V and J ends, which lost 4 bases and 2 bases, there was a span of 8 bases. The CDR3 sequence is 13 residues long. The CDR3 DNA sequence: TGTGCCAGCAGCTCACAATCAAACACTGAAGCTTTCTTT. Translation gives CASSSQSNTEAFF.

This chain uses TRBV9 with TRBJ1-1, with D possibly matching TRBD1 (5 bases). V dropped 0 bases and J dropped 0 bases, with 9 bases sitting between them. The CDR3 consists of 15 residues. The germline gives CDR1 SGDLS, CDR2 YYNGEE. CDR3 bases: TGTGCCAGCAGCGTAGGGGGCAGTCTGAACACTGAAGCTTTCTTT. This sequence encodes CASSVGGSLNTEAFF.

In nucleotides, the CDR3 is TGTGCCAGCTCACGAGGCCCGCTAGCGCTCGGGACAGATACGCAGTATTTT. Translated: CASSRGPLALGTDTQYF. The J gene is TRBJ2-3, the V gene TRBV18; tentatively, D is TRBD2 (6 bases). This CDR3 contains 17 residues. Germline V gene data show CDR1 as KGHSH and CDR2 as LQKENI. V was shortened by 4 bases and J by 3 bases, with 20 bases between the two germline ends.

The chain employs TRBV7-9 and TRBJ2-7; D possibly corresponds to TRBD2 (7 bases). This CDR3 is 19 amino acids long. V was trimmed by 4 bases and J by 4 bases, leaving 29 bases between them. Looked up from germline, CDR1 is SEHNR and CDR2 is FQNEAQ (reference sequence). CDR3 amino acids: CASSYLLSDGGRLAYEQYF. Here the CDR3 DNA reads TGTGCCAGCAGCTATCTGCTGTCGGACGGGGGGCGACTTGCTTACGAGCAGTACTTC.

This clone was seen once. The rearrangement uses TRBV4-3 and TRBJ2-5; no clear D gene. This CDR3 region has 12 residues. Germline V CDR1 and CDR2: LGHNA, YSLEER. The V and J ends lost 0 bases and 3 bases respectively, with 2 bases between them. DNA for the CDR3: TGCGCCAGCAGCCAAGATAAAGAGACCCAGTACTTC. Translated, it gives CASSQDKETQYF.

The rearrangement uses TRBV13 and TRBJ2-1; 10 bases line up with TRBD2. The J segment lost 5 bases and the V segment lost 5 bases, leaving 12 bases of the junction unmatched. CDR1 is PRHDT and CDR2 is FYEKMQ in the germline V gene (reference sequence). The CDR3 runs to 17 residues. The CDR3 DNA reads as TGTGCCAGCAGCCCCCAAGCGGGAGGGGCCCTTAACAATGAGCAGTTCTTC. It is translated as CASSPQAGGALNNEQFF.

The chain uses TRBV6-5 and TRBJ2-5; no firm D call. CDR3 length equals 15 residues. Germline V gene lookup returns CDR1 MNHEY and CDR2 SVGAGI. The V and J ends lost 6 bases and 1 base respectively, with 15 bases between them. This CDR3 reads CASSHQPGFQETQYF. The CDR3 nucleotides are TGTGCCAGCAGCCACCAACCGGGTTTCCAAGAGACCCAGTACTTC.

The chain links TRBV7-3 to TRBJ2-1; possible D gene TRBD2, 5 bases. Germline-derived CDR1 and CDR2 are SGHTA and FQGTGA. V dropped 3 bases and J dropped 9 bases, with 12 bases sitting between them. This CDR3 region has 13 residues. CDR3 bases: TGTGCCAGCAGCTTCAATGCTGCGGGTGAGCAGTTCTTC. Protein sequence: CASSFNAAGEQFF.

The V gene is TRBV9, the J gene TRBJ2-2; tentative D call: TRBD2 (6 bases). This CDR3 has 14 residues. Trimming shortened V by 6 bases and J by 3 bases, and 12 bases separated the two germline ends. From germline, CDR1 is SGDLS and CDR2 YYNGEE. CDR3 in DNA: TGTGCCAGCAACATAGCGGAGGACACCGGGGAGCTGTTTTTT. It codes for CASNIAEDTGELFF.

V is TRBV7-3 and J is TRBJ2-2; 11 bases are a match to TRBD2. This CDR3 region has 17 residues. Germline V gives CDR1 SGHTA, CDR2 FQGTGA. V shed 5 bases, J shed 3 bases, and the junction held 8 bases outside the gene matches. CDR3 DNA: TGTGCCAGCAGCCCAAGACTAGCGGGGAGGGACACCGGGGAGCTGTTTTTT. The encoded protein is CASSPRLAGRDTGELFF.

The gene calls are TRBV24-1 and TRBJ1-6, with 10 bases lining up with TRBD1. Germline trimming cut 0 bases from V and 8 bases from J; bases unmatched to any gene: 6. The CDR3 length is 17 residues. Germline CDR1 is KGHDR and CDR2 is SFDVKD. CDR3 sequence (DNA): TGTGCCACCAGTGATTTGCATAGGGACAGGGGTGATTCACCCCTCCACTTT. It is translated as CATSDLHRDRGDSPLHF.

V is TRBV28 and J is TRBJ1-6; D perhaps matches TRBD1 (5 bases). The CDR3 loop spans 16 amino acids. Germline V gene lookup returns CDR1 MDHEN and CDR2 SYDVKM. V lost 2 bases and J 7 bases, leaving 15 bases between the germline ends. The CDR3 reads CASSLQGLHPNSPLHF. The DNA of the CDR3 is TGTGCCAGCAGTTTACAGGGCTTACACCCCAATTCACCCCTCCACTTT.

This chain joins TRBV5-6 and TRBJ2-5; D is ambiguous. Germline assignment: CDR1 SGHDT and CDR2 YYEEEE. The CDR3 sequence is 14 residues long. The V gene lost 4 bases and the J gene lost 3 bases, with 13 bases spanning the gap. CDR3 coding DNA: TGTGCCAGCAGCCCTCAGCGATTTAAAGAGACCCAGTACTTC. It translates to CASSPQRFKETQYF.

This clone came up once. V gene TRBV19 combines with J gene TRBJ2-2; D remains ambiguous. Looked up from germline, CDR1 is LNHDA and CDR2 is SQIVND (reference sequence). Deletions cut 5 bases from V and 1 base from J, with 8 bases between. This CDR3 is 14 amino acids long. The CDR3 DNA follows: TGTGCCAGTAGTCTTCTCGGGAACACCGGGGAGCTGTTTTTT. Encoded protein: CASSLLGNTGELFF.

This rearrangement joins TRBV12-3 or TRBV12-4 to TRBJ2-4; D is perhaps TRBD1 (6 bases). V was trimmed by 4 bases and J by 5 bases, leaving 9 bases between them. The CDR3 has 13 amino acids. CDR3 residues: CASSSRTENIQYF. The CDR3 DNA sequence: TGTGCCAGCAGTTCCAGGACAGAAAACATTCAGTACTTC.

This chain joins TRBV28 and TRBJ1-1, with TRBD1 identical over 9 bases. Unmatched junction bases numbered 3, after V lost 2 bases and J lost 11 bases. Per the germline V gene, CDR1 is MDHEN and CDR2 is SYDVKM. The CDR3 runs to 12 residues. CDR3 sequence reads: CASSLVDRGAFF. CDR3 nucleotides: TGTGCCAGCAGTTTAGTGGACAGGGGCGCTTTCTTT.

The CDR3 here is CASSLLDTQYF. In DNA, the CDR3 is TGTGCCAGCAGTTTACTAGATACGCAGTATTTT. The chain recombines TRBV28 with TRBJ2-3; D is uncertain. The CDR3 contains 11 residues. Trimming stripped 2 bases from V and 5 bases from J, with 2 bases between. Germline assignment: CDR1 MDHEN and CDR2 SYDVKM.

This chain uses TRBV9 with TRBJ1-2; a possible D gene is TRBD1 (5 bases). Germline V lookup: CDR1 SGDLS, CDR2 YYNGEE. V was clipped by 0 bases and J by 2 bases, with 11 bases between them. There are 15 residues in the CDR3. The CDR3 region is CASSVGWGVNYGYTF. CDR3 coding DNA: TGTGCCAGCAGCGTAGGATGGGGCGTCAACTATGGCTACACCTTC.